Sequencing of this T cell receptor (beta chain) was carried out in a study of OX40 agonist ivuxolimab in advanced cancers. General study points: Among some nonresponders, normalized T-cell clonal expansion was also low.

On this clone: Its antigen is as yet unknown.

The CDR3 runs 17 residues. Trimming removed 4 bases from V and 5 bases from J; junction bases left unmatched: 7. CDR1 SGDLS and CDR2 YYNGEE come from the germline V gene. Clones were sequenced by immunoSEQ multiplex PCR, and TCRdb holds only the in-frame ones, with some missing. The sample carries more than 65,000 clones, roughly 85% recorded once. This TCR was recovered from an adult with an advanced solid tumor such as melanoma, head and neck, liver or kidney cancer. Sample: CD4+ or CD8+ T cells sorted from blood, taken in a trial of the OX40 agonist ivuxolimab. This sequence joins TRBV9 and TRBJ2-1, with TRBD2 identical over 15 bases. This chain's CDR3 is CASSPGLAGGGDNEQFF. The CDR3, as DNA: TGTGCCAGCAGCCCCGGACTAGCGGGAGGGGGGGACAATGAGCAGTTCTTC.